This T cell receptor beta chain stems from a study of T-cell memory formation after mild COVID-19 (dated by TCRdb to the early 2020s). Regarding the study in general: Most TCR sequence clusters were specific to one of the two donors. Longitudinal TCRalpha and TCRbeta repertoire sequencing tracked T-cell clones expanding and contracting after mild COVID-19 in a couple of donors. The cohort was made up of two young adult volunteers, one female and one male, who were previously healthy. Paper-wide results and their limitations: SARS-CoV-2 specificity of the second-wave clones peaking on day 37 was not confirmed. Contracting CD4+ clones appeared mostly in the CM and EM memory subsets, whereas CD8+ clones were enriched in EMRA. Only a couple of mild cases were covered in the study, and larger cohorts including severe cases with pre-infection samples were considered necessary. Clones that contracted from day 15 to 85 showed balanced CD4/CD8 phenotypes, whereas a second wave of clones that expanded from day 15 to 37 leaned towards CD4+. Some responding clones were detected in pre-infection memory, suggesting pre-existing cross-reactive memory T cells joined the SARS-CoV-2 response.

A note on this clonotype: Its antigen remains unidentified. The sample holds no much larger clone one base away, and base qualities are not on file.

CDR1 MGHDK and CDR2 SYGVNS are derived from the germline V gene. Trimming costs V 0 bases and J 2 bases, and their ends lie 6 bases apart. The CDR3 measures 14 amino acids from cysteine to phenylalanine. Only the CDR3 part of the read is kept: 42 bases, read in frame from the first base. The sequencer listed for this sample is Illumina NovaSeq 6000. TCRalpha and TCRbeta cDNA libraries were constructed by 5'RACE with constant-segment primers, with sample barcodes and unique molecular identifiers being introduced. Trizol reagent was used to extract RNA from every sample. The libraries were amplified in two PCR steps, and the second step added a second sample barcode and Illumina TruSeq adapters. The libraries were sequenced on an Illumina NovaSeq using 2 x 150 bp paired-end reads. In the authors' own workflow: The reads were demultiplexed and collapsed into UMI-guided consensus sequences using migec v1.2.7. Using mixcr v2.1.11, UMI consensuses were aligned to TRA and TRB V and J templates and then assembled into clonotypes. Clonotypes were classified as expanded or contracted when called significant by both edgeR and NoisET, with noise models trained on biological replicates. edgeR calls used a false discovery rate-adjusted p below 0.01 and a log2 fold-change threshold of 1. As an exploratory analysis of dynamics, max-normalized trajectories of the 1000 most abundant clonotypes were examined with PCA combined with hierarchical clustering. The CD4 or CD8 phenotype of responding clones was assigned using the separately sequenced CD4+ and CD8+ repertoires. Starting from the raw public reads, TCRdb applied fastp trimming at Q25, assembled clones with MiXCR and retained in-frame beta chains. Rows matching on CDR3 protein sequence are summarized as one entry with the most common DNA and genes. TCRdb assigned the V and J calls; the authors' analysis was not used. The sample yields 450,000 to 700,000 distinct CDR3 sequences; 18% were counted once. The ten largest account for about 12% of the sample.

Ficoll-Paque density gradient centrifugation was the method used to isolate PBMCs. The sequenced material came from PBMCs or a T cell subset sorted from them (not recorded which). This chain is built from TRBV25-1 and TRBJ2-3, with no D gene named confidently. This TCR came from an adult woman who had mild COVID-19 (a few samples of this study predate the infection). The sample titles of this study are shuffled in the database, so cell type and time point are left out; the donor was told from shared clones. The CDR3 has the sequence CASSEYGDTDTQYF. In nucleotides, the sequence is TGTGCCAGCAGTGAATACGGCGACACAGATACGCAGTATTTT.